This TCR beta chain was captured by sequencing in a study of shared clonotypes between healthy human individuals (dated by TCRdb to about 2020). About the investigation overall: A couple of women and a few men aged 18 to 49 years were included in the cohort. For each donor, three plates each were used for CD4 naive and CD4 memory, two plates were used for CD8 naive, and one plate was used for CD8 memory. The study deeply sequenced blood TCR repertoires of five healthy adults to estimate repertoire size and the extent of clonotype sharing between individuals. To increase sequencing depth and limit assay-specific biases, different laboratories used diverse techniques to prepare libraries and sequence TCR repertoires. Each donor's leukapheresis produced roughly between roughly 0.85 and 10 billion PBMCs. Findings and caveats that apply to the study as a whole: Rarefaction of sorted-subset datasets indicated incomplete sequencing despite the large sequencing depth. Only blood was sampled, and tissue TCR repertoires likely differ from those in blood. About 5% of naive CD4, 3% to 4% of naive CD8, about 2.4% of memory CD4, and about 0.4% of memory CD8 clonotypes were shared across several donors. Naive subsets generally had larger estimated clonotype richness than memory subsets did. Based on pairwise subsampling, the degree of clonotype sharing among donors was expected to be affected by sequencing depth. Higher generation probabilities were observed for clonotypes shared by all four sorted-subset donors than for non-shared clonotypes. The small number of donors limited the genetic and exposure-history diversity represented.

CD8 naive samples were CD45RO-negative cells positively selected for CCR7, giving a CD45RA+CCR7+ population that excluded TemRA cells. Donors were healthy HIV-negative adults with no recently reported acute infections or vaccinations. Every donor was a Caucasian adult living in Nashville, Tennessee, USA. After blood collection by leukapheresis, PBMCs were isolated using Ficoll-Histopaque density gradient centrifugation and then cryopreserved in the vapor phase of liquid nitrogen. Analytical flow cytometry was used to check the purity and quantity of every magnetically sorted T cell population. From each sorted fraction, genomic DNA was isolated and quantified by UV absorbance on a Nanodrop 2000c. TCR CDR3 regions were amplified from genomic DNA by multiplex PCR using the deep immunoSEQ assay. Extracted genomic DNA from each cell subset was spread evenly across all wells of several immunoSEQ 96-well plates, with each plate serving as a replicate. For sorted subsets, 150 to 200 ng genomic DNA, equal to tens of thousands of T cell genomes, was loaded into each replicate PCR. Purified libraries were measured with a Qubit 3.0 fluorometer, size-checked on a Bioanalyzer 2100, and measured again with the KAPA Library Quantification kit. Every immunoSEQ 96-well plate was sequenced on a dedicated single-read 150-cycle Illumina NextSeq 550 flow cell. The original methods were these. The immunoSEQ output contained only junctional sequences without quality scores, so filtering could not match that applied to full-length reads. Sequences were annotated with PyIR, a Python wrapper for IgBLAST v1.9, and V/J genes and CDR3 were assigned using IMGT germline references. Reads with weak V/J assignments (E-value above 1e-6), missing CDR3, stop codons, out-of-frame junctions, or ambiguous translated residues were removed. V3J clonotypes were defined by identical inferred V gene, J gene, and CDR3 amino acid sequence. The percentage overlap between two repertoires was calculated by dividing the number of shared unique clonotypes by the size of the smaller repertoire. Repertoire richness was assessed with RTK rarefaction, the Chao1 estimator, and Recon v2.1 estimates of unobserved clonotypes. Generation probabilities for all TCRbeta clonotypes obtained by the gDNA method from a handful of donors were computed using OLGA. TCRdb retrieved this table from immuneACCESS and kept in-frame rearrangements only. Not all clones are present; in checked studies, unresolved V genes account for under half, and no reason is known for the remainder. That table supplies the V and J calls and clone size; D and trimming were determined from the DNA. The sample table records hundreds of thousands of clones; around 96% of these occur just once. Together, the top ten hold about 0.12% of the sample.

About this clone: Its antigen is unknown. At one boundary the junction diverges from the germline segment, which might be a read error. The same CDR3 is also encoded by other DNA sequences in this sample.

The receptor comes from a woman in her thirties in good health. Sequencing was carried out using naive CD8+ T cells sorted from blood. What this sample's cell subset or site label stands for: CD45RA+CCR7+.

The CDR3 amino acid sequence is: CASSLGGAEAFF. The nucleotides read TGTGCCAGCAGCTTAGGGGGAGCTGAGGCTTTCTTT. Recombination linked TRBV7-9 to TRBJ1-1; no D segment can be confidently identified. CDR1 and CDR2 were assigned from the germline V gene (reference sequence) as SEHNR and FQNEAQ. The cysteine opens and the phenylalanine closes a CDR3 of 12 amino acids. Just CDR3 DNA is preserved here, 36 bases in frame from base 1.